This entry is about one T cell receptor beta chain. Its cognate antigen is unknown. The CDR3 loop spans 15 amino acids. In germline, CDR1 is SNHLY, CDR2 FYNNEI. Trimming stripped 8 bases from V and 5 bases from J, with 22 bases between. Library construction for TCR beta used iRepertoire HTBI primers and Arm-PCR of CDR3 regions. TCRdb analysed the multiplex PCR reads with MiXCR anew, one entry per CDR3 protein. Of roughly 360,000 distinct CDR3 sequences in the sample, roughly 20% were seen once. Time point specified: persistent/refractory GD, antithyroid drugs over 5 years with positive TRAb. The TCR library was prepared using RNA isolated from PBMCs. All patients originated from an endocrinology department located in Xi'an, China. This specimen comes from a study of regulatory T cells in long-lasting Graves disease. Overall study: Those with persistent Graves' disease had received antithyroid drugs for over 5 years with positive TSH receptor antibodies.

Regarding the study as a whole: Persistent disease favored TRBV28, TRBJ1-2 and TRBJ2-5.

This clonotype was obtained from a woman between 40 and 50 years old with Graves disease. Sequencing used peripheral blood mononuclear cells (PBMCs), obtained when the disease was refractory, from a patient treated with antithyroid drugs. The chain recombines TRBV2 with TRBJ2-7, with a possible D match to TRBD1 (5 bases). CDR3 DNA sequence: TGTGCCAGCTCACCAGGGCCAGCTTTGAAGCACGAGCAGTACTTC. Protein sequence: CASSPGPALKHEQYF.